Reported below is one TCR beta chain. This entry is derived from a study of blood T cell repertoires in COVID-19. About the research overall: Sites in the United States, Italy and Spain provided acute and convalescent COVID-19 samples. PBMCs, B-cell-depleted T cells, or T cells provided the cDNA or gDNA that made up the material.

As processed by the authors: Cell counts per sample came from amplifying reference gene primers. Here immunoSEQ multiplex PCR was the method, and the copy in TCRdb shows in-frame clones only, minus some. V and J calls and clone size come straight from that table; D and trimming were deduced from the DNA. The profile shows roughly 140,000 clones, approximately 85% of them singletons. Germline V gene data show CDR1 as SEHNR and CDR2 as FQNEAQ (reference sequence). The CDR3 contains 14 residues. Trimming took 1 base from V and 3 from J; bases not matched to a gene: 1. The sequencing input was peripheral blood. The source is an older woman with COVID-19, enrolled during active disease. The rearrangement uses TRBV7-9 and TRBJ1-1, with TRBD1 identical over 8 bases. CDR3 nucleotide sequence: TGTGCCAGCAGCTTAGTGGGACAGGACACTGAAGCTTTCTTT. Translated, it gives CASSLVGQDTEAFF.